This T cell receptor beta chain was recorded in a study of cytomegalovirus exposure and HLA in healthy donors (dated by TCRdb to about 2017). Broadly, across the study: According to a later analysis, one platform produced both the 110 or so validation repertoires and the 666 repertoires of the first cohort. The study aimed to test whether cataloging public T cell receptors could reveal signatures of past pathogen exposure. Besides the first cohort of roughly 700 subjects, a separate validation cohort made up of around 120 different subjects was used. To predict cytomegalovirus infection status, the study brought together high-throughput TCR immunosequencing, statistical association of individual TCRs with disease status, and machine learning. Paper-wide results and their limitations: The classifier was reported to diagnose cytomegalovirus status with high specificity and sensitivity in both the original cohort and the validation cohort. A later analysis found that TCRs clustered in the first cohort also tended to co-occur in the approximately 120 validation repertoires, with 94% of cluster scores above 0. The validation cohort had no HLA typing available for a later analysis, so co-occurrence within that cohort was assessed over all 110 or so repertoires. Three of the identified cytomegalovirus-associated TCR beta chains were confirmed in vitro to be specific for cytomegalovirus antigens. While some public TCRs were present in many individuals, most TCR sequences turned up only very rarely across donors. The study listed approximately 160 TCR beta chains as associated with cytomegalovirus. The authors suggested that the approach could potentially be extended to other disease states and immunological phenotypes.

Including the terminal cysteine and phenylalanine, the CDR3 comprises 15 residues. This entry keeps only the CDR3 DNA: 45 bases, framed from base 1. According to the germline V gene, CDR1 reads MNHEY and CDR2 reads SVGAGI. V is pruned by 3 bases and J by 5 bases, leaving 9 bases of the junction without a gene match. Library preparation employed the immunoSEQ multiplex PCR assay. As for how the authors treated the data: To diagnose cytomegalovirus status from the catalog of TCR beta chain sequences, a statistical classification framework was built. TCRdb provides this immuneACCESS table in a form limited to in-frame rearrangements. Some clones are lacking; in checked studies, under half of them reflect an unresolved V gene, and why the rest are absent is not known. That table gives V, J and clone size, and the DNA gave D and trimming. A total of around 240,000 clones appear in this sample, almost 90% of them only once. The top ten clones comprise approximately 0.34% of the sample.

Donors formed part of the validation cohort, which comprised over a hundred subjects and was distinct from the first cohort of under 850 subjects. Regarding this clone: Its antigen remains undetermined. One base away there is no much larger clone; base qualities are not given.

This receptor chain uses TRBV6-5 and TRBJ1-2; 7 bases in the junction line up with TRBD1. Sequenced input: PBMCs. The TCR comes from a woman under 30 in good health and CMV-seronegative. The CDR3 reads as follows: CASSYKFLTGYGYTF. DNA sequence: TGTGCCAGCAGTTATAAATTCCTGACAGGGTATGGCTACACCTTC.